A single sample is the source of the 25 T cell receptor beta chains below, sequenced in a study of CXCR3-negative and CXCR3-positive naive CD8 T cells (dated by TCRdb to about 2019). What the authors observed across the whole study: TRB CDR3s from CXCR3-positive naive cells showed higher hydrophobicity (lower Kidera factor 4), lower energy, and higher strength and volume indices than CXCR3-negative naive cells.

The run used a NextSeq 550. The Human TCR Profiling Kit (MiLaboratory) was used to make UMI-labeled 5' RACE TRB cDNA libraries. TCRdb reprocessed the reads, and each CDR3 protein sequence is entered once, without DNA. Per the sample table, the count is approximately 5,800 distinct CDR3 sequences. Less than 2.5% of the sample comes from the top ten. No cognate antigen is known for these TCRs. Sequences were obtained from naive CXCR3+ CD8+ T cells from blood. The sample's cell subset or site label is to be understood as: CD45RO-CCR7+CD27+CD95- naive CD8+ T cells expressing CXCR3 (TNR3+). The receptors here all came from a human donor in good health. Some clones in this sample may be carry-over from other donors' samples.

The rearrangement links TRBV3-1 to TRBJ2-7; TCRdb proposes TRBD2, but this gene call is untestable without DNA. Germline CDR1 is LGHDT and CDR2 is YNNKEL (reference sequence). The CDR3 totals 16 residues. The CDR3 spells CASSQDRGPHSYEQYF.

This clonotype ranks as medium-sized (0.01 to 0.1%) in terms of frequency. The V gene is TRBV6-5, the J gene TRBJ1-5; without DNA, the TCRdb call of TRBD1 cannot be checked. CDR1 and CDR2 from the germline V gene are MNHEY and SVGAGI. The CDR3 spans 14 residues. The CDR3 protein is CASSAGGGNQPQHF.

V gene TRBV6-2 or TRBV6-3 combines with J gene TRBJ2-7. Looked up from germline, CDR1 is MNHEY and CDR2 is SVGEGT. This CDR3 contains 14 residues. CDR3 amino acids: CASSYPDSGYEQYF.

This chain uses TRBV7-8 with TRBJ2-5. Germline CDR1 and CDR2: SGHVS and FQNEAQ. This CDR3 contains 15 residues. The CDR3 is CASSFGVPNQETQYF.

Judged by frequency, this clonotype is medium-sized. This chain links TRBV5-1 with TRBJ2-1; the TRBD2 assignment by TCRdb is unverifiable without DNA. CDR1 and CDR2 (germline): SGHRS, YFSETQ. The CDR3 has 11 residues. This chain's CDR3 is CASSFGLDRFF.

The chain has TRBV3-1 and TRBJ2-4. The germline V gene encodes CDR1 LGHDT and CDR2 YNNKEL (reference sequence). The CDR3 has 13 residues. The CDR3: CASSHLESVIQYF.

The rearrangement links TRBV2 to TRBJ1-4. The CDR3 covers 13 residues. Germline lookup yields CDR1 SNHLY and CDR2 FYNNEI. CDR3 sequence reads: CASSRRAGEKLFF.

This clonotype is labeled medium-sized (0.01 to 0.1%) based on frequency. The chain joins TRBV28 to TRBJ2-2; TCRdb outputs TRBD2, but without DNA this stays unchecked. The germline gives CDR1 MDHEN, CDR2 SYDVKM. There are 15 residues in the CDR3. The CDR3 sequence: CASSPTPGLSGELFF. Supplemented by reference TRBV28 and TRBJ2-2, the full variable domain reads DVKVTQSSRYLVKRTGEKVFLECVQDMDHENMFWYRQDPGLGLRLIYFSYDVKMKEKGDIPEGYSVSREKKERFSLILESASTNQTSMYLCASSPTPGLSGELFFGEGSRLTVL.

The chain employs TRBV10-3 and TRBJ1-1; the TCRdb call, TRBD1, lacks DNA for checking. The CDR3 is 17 amino acids. Germline CDR1 reads ENHRY; CDR2 reads SYGVKD. The CDR3: CAISETLKTDRGTEAFF.

J is TRBJ2-3 and V is TRBV15. CDR1 is LNHNV and CDR2 is YYDKDF in the germline V gene (reference sequence). There are 13 residues in the CDR3. The chain's CDR3 is CATSRDLSDTQYF.

In terms of frequency, this clonotype is medium-sized. The J gene is TRBJ1-5, the V gene TRBV5-1; as DNA is missing, the TRBD1 call by TCRdb cannot be tested. The CDR3 sequence is 17 residues long. Germline lookup yields CDR1 SGHRS and CDR2 YFSETQ. The CDR3 sequence: CASSPYGGGLINQPQHF.

The rearrangement joins TRBV20-1 to TRBJ1-2; checking the TCRdb D call of TRBD1 is not possible without DNA. CDR1 is DFQATT and CDR2 is SNEGSKA in the germline V gene (reference sequence). The CDR3 runs 15 residues. CDR3 region: CSAKTGQGAMHGYTF.

The gene calls are TRBV28 and TRBJ1-2; TCRdb's D call of TRBD1 is untestable without DNA. Germline V gene lookup returns CDR1 MDHEN and CDR2 SYDVKM. There are 13 residues in the CDR3. This CDR3 is CAISPQGSYGYTF.

The chain combines TRBV2 with TRBJ1-1; no DNA is available, so the TRBD1 call from TCRdb remains unchecked. CDR1 and CDR2 (germline): SNHLY, FYNNEI. This CDR3 comprises 15 residues. The CDR3 is CASSEALRGYPGTFF.

The J gene is TRBJ2-1, the V gene TRBV10-1; the D call from TCRdb, TRBD2, cannot be confirmed without DNA. This CDR3 is 14 amino acids long. Looked up from germline, CDR1 is WNHNN and CDR2 is SYGVQD (reference sequence). CDR3 region: CASRSGLAVDEQFF.

Considering frequency, this clonotype is medium-sized. V gene TRBV28 combines with J gene TRBJ1-1; TCRdb selects TRBD1, and the lack of DNA leaves this call unchecked. Germline assignment: CDR1 MDHEN and CDR2 SYDVKM. CDR3 length equals 15 residues. CDR3 loop: CASSFRQGLETEAFF.

The chain has TRBV4-3 and TRBJ2-3; there is no DNA to check the TCRdb D call of TRBD2. Germline values: CDR1 LGHNA, CDR2 YSLEER. The CDR3 totals 18 residues. Here the CDR3 reads CASSQGYRRAAHTDTQYF.

This rearrangement joins TRBV7-9 to TRBJ2-1. CDR1 and CDR2 (germline): SEHNR, FQNEAQ (reference sequence). The CDR3 is made up of 12 amino acids. The CDR3 sequence is CASSLALDEQFF.

The rearrangement joins TRBV2 to TRBJ1-1. The length of the CDR3 is 12 residues. Germline CDR1 and CDR2: SNHLY and FYNNEI. The CDR3 here is CASTGRIAEAFF.

The chain employs TRBV25-1 and TRBJ1-1. Germline CDR1 reads MGHDK; CDR2 reads SYGVNS. There are 12 residues in the CDR3. The CDR3 loop is CASSVGRTEAFF.

The rearrangement uses TRBV7-3 and TRBJ2-7; with no DNA, the TCRdb D assignment of TRBD1 cannot be verified. This CDR3 contains 14 residues. Germline V CDR1 and CDR2: SGHTA, FQGTGA. CDR3 sequence: CASSLFPGTDEQYF.

The V call is TRBV4-3, the J call TRBJ2-5; the TCRdb call, TRBD1, lacks DNA for checking. Germline-derived CDR1 and CDR2 are LGHNA and YSLEER. The length of the CDR3 is 16 residues. The CDR3 is CASSQDHDRGSETQYF.

This clonotype is identified as medium-sized from frequency. This rearrangement joins TRBV7-8 to TRBJ2-7; TCRdb's D call of TRBD2 is untestable without DNA. This CDR3 is built from 17 residues. The germline CDR1 and CDR2 sequences are SGHVS and FQNEAQ. The CDR3 spells CASSLELGGRATDEQYF.

The rearrangement joins TRBV20-1 to TRBJ2-1; TCRdb designates TRBD2, a call that cannot be tested without DNA. The length of the CDR3 is 17 residues. Germline lookup yields CDR1 DFQATT and CDR2 SNEGSKA (reference sequence). CDR3 sequence reads: CSATGPGLAGGYNEQFF.

This clonotype is classed as medium-sized (0.01 to 0.1%) by frequency. The V call is TRBV5-1, the J call TRBJ2-1; TCRdb outputs TRBD1, but without DNA this stays unchecked. This CDR3 is 13 amino acids long. Germline V gene lookup returns CDR1 SGHRS and CDR2 YFSETQ. CDR3 sequence reads: CASTATAYNEQFF.